This T cell receptor (beta chain) was sequenced in a study of blood T cell repertoires in COVID-19. Using immunoSEQ multiplex PCR, the repertoire was profiled, and TCRdb retains in-frame clones only, with some absent. In the table there are hundreds of thousands of clones, approximately 91% of which are singletons. The germline V gene has CDR1 SNHLY and CDR2 FYNNEI. The CDR3 sequence is 15 residues long. The V gene end was trimmed by 2 bases and the J gene end by 7 bases; junction bases not matched to a gene: 6. Sequencing was carried out using peripheral blood. This chain uses TRBV2 with TRBJ1-4; 8 nucleotides align to TRBD1. This TCR came from a woman in her seventies with COVID-19, enrolled during active disease. The CDR3 DNA sequence: TGTGCCAGCAGTGAAACGGGACAGGCCCGTGAAAAACTGTTTTTT. Protein sequence: CASSETGQAREKLFF.